This T cell receptor (beta chain) originates from a study of blood T cell repertoires in COVID-19. On the study more broadly: Sites in the United States, Italy and Spain provided acute and convalescent COVID-19 samples. Sources were T cells, B-cell-depleted T cells, or PBMCs; the material itself was cDNA or gDNA.

Germline lookup yields CDR1 SGHTA and CDR2 FQGTGA. V lost 2 bases and J 9 bases, leaving 8 bases between the germline ends. This CDR3 is 13 amino acids long. In the original processing: Reference gene primers were amplified, and this amplification served to estimate nucleated cell counts. Clones were read by immunoSEQ multiplex PCR, and TCRdb kept only the in-frame ones, dropping some. Clone size and the V and J calls come from that table; the DNA yielded D and trimming. The data contain hundreds of thousands of clones, roughly 85% of them singletons. The specimen sequenced was peripheral blood. The rearrangement links TRBV7-3 to TRBJ1-6, with D uncertain. The TCR comes from a human donor in a cohort sampled during active COVID-19. CDR3 sequence (DNA): TGTGCCAGCAGCTTAGAGGTGACTTCACCCCTCCACTTT. The encoded protein is CASSLEVTSPLHF.